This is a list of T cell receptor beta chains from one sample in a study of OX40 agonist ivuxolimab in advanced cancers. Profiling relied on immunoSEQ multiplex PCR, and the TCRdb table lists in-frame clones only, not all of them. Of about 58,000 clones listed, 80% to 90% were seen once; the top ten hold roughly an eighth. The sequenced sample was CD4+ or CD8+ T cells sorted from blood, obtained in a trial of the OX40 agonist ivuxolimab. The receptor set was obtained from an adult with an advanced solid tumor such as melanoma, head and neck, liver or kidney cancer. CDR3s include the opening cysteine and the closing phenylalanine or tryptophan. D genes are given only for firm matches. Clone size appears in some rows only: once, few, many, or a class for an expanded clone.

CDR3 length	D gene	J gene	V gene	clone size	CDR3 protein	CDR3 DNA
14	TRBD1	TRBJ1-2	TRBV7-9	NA	CASSLLSGGVGYTF	TGTGCCAGCAGCTTACTATCAGGGGGCGTTGGCTACACCTTC
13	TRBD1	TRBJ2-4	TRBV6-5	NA	CASLDRPKNIQYF	TGTGCCAGCTTGGACAGGCCAAAAAACATTCAGTACTTC
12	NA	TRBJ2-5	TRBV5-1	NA	CASRGMTETQYF	TGCGCCAGCAGAGGGATGACAGAGACCCAGTACTTC
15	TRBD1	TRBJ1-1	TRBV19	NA	CASILTQGAQAEAFF	TGTGCCAGTATTCTTACTCAGGGGGCACAAGCTGAAGCTTTCTTT
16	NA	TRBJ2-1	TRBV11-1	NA	CASSPQPRSSYNEQFF	TGTGCCAGCAGCCCCCAACCCCGGAGCTCCTACAATGAGCAGTTCTTC
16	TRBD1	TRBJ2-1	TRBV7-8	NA	CASSSGQGWSYNEQFF	TGTGCCAGCAGTTCGGGACAGGGTTGGTCCTACAATGAGCAGTTCTTC
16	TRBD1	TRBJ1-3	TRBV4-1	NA	CASSQDTRGLGNTIYF	TGCGCCAGCAGCCAAGATACCAGGGGGCTCGGAAACACCATATATTTT
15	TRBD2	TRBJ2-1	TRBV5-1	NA	CASSLAVAGGNEQFF	TGCGCCAGCAGCTTGGCCGTAGCGGGAGGTAATGAGCAGTTCTTC
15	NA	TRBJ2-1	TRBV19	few	CASSIGRSRYNEQFF	TGTGCCAGTAGTATAGGACGGTCTAGATACAATGAGCAGTTCTTC
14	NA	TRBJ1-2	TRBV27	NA	CASSLLGTDYGYTF	TGTGCCAGCAGTTTATTGGGGACCGACTATGGCTACACCTTC
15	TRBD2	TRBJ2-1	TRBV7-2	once	CASSFGTSGRAMQFF	TGTGCCAGCAGCTTCGGGACTAGCGGGAGGGCCATGCAGTTCTTC
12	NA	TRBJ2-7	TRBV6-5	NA	CATWDGTYEQYF	TGTGCCACTTGGGACGGAACCTACGAGCAGTACTTC
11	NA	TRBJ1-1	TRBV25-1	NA	CASSDPWGAFF	TGTGCCAGCAGTGATCCGTGGGGAGCTTTCTTT
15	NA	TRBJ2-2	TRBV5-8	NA	CASSPTGSGTGELFF	TGTGCCAGCAGTCCCACAGGGTCGGGCACCGGGGAGCTGTTTTTT
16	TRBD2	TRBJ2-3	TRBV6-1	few	CASSVLAGDSTDTQYF	TGTGCCAGCAGTGTATTAGCGGGAGACAGCACAGATACGCAGTATTTT
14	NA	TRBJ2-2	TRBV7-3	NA	CASSLGGNTGELFF	TGTGCCAGCAGCTTAGGAGGAAACACCGGGGAGCTGTTTTTT
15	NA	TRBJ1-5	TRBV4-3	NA	CASSQEGAGDQPQHF	TGCGCCAGCAGCCAAGAAGGGGCGGGCGATCAGCCCCAGCATTTT
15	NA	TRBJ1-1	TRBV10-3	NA	CAISVSGEPSTEAFF	TGTGCCATCAGTGTGTCAGGAGAGCCTTCCACTGAAGCTTTCTTT
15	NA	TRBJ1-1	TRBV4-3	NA	CASSLWDKQNTEAFF	TGCGCCAGCAGCCTTTGGGACAAACAGAACACTGAAGCTTTCTTT
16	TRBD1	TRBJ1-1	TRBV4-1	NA	CASSQDPGQKNTEAFF	TGCGCCAGCAGCCAAGACCCGGGACAGAAGAACACTGAAGCTTTCTTT
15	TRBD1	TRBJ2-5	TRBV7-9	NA	CASSLGQGVLETQYF	TGTGCCAGCAGCTTAGGACAGGGTGTATTGGAGACCCAGTACTTC
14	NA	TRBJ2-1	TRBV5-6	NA	CASSSTGFYNEQFF	TGTGCCAGCAGCTCGACTGGCTTCTACAATGAGCAGTTCTTC
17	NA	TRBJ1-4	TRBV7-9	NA	CASSSSTRTGGDEKLFF	TGTGCCAGCAGCAGCTCGACTCGAACAGGAGGGGACGAAAAACTGTTTTTT
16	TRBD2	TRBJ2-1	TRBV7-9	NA	CASSSPGTRKFYEQFF	TGTGCCAGCAGCTCTCCCGGGACTAGAAAATTCTATGAGCAGTTCTTC
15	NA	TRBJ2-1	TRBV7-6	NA	CASSYGYGSYNEQFF	TGTGCCAGCAGCTACGGGTACGGGTCTTACAATGAGCAGTTCTTC
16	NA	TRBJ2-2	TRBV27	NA	CASSLFQQLNTGELFF	TGTGCCAGCAGTTTATTCCAGCAACTGAACACCGGGGAGCTGTTTTTT
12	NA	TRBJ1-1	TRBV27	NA	CASRAGATEAFF	TGTGCCAGCAGAGCGGGGGCCACTGAAGCTTTCTTT
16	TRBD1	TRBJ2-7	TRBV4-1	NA	CASSQGSGQGSYEQYF	TGCGCCAGCAGCCAAGGTTCGGGACAGGGTTCCTACGAGCAGTACTTC
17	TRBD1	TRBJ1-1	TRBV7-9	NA	CASSTNKQGARNTEAFF	TGTGCCAGCAGCACAAACAAACAGGGGGCGCGGAACACTGAAGCTTTCTTT